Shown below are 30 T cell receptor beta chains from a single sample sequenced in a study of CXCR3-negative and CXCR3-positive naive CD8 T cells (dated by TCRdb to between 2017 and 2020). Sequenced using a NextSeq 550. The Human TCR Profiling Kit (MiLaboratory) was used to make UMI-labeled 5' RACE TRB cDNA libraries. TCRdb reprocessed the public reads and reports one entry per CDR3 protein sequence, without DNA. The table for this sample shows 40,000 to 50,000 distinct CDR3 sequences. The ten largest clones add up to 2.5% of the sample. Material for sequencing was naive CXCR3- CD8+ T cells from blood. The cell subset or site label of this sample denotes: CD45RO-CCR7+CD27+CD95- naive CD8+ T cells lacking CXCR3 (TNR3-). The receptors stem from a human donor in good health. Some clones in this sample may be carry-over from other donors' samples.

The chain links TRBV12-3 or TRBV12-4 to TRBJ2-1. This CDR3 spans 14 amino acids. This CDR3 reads CASSGGSSYNEQFF.

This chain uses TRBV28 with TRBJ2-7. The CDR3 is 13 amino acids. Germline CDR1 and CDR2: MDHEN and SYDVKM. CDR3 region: CASSFGTLYEQYF. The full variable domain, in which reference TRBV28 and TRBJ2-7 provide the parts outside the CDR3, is DVKVTQSSRYLVKRTGEKVFLECVQDMDHENMFWYRQDPGLGLRLIYFSYDVKMKEKGDIPEGYSVSREKKERFSLILESASTNQTSMYLCASSFGTLYEQYFGPGTRLTVT.

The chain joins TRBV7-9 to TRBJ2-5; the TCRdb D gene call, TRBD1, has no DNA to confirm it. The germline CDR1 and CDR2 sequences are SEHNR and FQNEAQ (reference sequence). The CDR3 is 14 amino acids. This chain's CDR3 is CASSFGREKETQYF.

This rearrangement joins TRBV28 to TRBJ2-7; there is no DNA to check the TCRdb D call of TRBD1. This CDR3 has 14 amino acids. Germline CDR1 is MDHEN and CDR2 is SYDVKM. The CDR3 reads CASSLRTGFHEQYF.

This CDR3 is CASNRGRTSGANVLTF. The V and J genes are TRBV28 and TRBJ2-6; TCRdb indicates TRBD2, and absent DNA this call remains unverified. Germline CDR1 is MDHEN and CDR2 is SYDVKM. There are 16 residues in the CDR3.

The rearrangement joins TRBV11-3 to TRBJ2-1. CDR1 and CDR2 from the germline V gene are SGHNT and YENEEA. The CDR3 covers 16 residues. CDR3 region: CASSLDATSSYNEQFF. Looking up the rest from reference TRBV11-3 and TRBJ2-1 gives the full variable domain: EAGVVQSPRYKIIEKKQPVAFWCNPISGHNTLYWYLQNLGQGPELLIRYENEEAVDDSQLPKDRFSAERLKGVDSTLKIQPAELGDSAVYLCASSLDATSSYNEQFFGPGTRLTVL.

The CDR3 loop reads CASSFSRAYEQYF. The chain joins TRBV28 to TRBJ2-7; the TCRdb D gene call, TRBD1, has no DNA to confirm it. This CDR3 has 13 amino acids. The germline gives CDR1 MDHEN, CDR2 SYDVKM.

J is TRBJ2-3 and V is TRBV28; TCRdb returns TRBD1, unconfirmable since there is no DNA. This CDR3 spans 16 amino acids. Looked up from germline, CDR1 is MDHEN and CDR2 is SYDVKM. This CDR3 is CASSLSPEGALDTQYF. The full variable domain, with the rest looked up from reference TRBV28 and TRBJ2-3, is DVKVTQSSRYLVKRTGEKVFLECVQDMDHENMFWYRQDPGLGLRLIYFSYDVKMKEKGDIPEGYSVSREKKERFSLILESASTNQTSMYLCASSLSPEGALDTQYFGPGTRLTVL.

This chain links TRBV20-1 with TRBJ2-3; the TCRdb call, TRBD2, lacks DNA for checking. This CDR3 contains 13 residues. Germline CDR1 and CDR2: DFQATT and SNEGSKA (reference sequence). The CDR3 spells CSARDLDTDTQYF.

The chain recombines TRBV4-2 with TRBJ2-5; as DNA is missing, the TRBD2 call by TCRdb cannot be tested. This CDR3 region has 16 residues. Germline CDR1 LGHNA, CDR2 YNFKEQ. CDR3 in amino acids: CASSQEAGGLRETQYF.

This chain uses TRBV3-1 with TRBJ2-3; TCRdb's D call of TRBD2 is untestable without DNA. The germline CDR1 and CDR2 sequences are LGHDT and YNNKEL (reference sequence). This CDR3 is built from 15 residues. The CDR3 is CASSQDPGPTDTQYF.

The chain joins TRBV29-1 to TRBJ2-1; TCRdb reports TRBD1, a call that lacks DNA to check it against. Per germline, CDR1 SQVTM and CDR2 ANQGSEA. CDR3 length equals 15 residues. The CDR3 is CSVAHGGTSYNEQFF.

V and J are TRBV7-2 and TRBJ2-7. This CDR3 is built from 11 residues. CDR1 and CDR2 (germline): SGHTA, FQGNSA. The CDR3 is CASSSLGEQYF.

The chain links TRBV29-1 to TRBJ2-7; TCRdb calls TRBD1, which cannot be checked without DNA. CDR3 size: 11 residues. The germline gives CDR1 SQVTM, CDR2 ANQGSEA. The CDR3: CSVEAGTEQYF.

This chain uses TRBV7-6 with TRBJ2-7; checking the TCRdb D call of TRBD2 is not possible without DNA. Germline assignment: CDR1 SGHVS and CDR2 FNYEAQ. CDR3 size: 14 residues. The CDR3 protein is CASSPRLAGEEQYF.

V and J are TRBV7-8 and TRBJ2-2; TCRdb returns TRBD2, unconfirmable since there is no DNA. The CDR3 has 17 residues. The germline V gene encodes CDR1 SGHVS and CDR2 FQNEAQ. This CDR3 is CASSFLTNGSMFGELFF.

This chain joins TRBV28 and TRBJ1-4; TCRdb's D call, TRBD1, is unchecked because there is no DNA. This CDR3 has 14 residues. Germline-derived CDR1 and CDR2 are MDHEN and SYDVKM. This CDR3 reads CASSYRGSGGKLFF. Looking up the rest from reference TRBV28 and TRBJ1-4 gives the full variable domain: DVKVTQSSRYLVKRTGEKVFLECVQDMDHENMFWYRQDPGLGLRLIYFSYDVKMKEKGDIPEGYSVSREKKERFSLILESASTNQTSMYLCASSYRGSGGKLFFGSGTQLSVL.

Here the CDR3 reads CASSMGLLDTQYF. This rearrangement joins TRBV5-5 to TRBJ2-3. In germline, CDR1 is SGHKS, CDR2 YYEKEE (reference sequence). The CDR3 sequence is 13 residues long. Together with reference TRBV5-5 and TRBJ2-3, the CDR3 gives the full variable domain: DAGVTQSPTHLIKTRGQQVTLRCSPISGHKSVSWYQQVLGQGPQFIFQYYEKEERGRGNFPDRFSARQFPNYSSELNVNALLLGDSALYLCASSMGLLDTQYFGPGTRLTVL.

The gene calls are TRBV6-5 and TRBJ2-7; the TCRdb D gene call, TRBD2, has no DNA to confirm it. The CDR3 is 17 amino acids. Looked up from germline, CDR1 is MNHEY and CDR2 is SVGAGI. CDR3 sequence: CASSYSQGFSGVYEQYF.

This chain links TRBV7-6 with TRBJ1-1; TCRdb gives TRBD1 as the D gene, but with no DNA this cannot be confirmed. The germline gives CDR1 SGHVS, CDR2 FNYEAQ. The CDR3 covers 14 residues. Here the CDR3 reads CASSLRQGGTEAFF.

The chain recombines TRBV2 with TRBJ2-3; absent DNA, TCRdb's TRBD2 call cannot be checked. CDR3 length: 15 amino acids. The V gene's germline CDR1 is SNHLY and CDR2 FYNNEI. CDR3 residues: CASSPSSPQPDTQYF.

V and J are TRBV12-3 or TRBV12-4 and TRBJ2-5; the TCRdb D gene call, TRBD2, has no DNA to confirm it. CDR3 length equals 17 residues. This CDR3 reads CASSLLSGGAVAETQYF.

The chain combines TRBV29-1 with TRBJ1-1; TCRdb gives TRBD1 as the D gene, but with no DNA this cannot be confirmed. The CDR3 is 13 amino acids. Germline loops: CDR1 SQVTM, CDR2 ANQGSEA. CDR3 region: CSVERGSGTEAFF.

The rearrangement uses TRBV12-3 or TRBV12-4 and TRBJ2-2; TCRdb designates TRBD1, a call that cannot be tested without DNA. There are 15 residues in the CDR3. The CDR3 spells CASSLQGVNTGELFF.

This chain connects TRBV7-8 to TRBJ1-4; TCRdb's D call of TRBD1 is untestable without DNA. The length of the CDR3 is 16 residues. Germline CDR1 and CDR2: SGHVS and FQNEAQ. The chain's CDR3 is CASSLPPAGENEKLFF.

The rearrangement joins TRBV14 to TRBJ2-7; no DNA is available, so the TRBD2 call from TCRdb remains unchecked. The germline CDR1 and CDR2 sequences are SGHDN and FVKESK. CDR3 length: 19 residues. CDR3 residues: CASSPSVGTSGSPFYEQYF.

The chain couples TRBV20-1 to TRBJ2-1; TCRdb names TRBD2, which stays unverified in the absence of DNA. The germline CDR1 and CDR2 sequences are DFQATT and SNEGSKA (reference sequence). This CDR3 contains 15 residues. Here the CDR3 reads CSALLAARVHNEQFF.

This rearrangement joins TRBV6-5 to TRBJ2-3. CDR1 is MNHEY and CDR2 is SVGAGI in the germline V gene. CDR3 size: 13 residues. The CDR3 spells CASSYRITDTQYF.

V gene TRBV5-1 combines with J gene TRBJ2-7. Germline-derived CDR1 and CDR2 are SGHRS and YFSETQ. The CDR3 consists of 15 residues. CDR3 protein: CASSLVPEYSYEQYF.

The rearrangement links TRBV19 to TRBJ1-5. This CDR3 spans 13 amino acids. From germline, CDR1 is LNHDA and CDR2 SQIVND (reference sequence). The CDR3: CASSIASDQPQHF.